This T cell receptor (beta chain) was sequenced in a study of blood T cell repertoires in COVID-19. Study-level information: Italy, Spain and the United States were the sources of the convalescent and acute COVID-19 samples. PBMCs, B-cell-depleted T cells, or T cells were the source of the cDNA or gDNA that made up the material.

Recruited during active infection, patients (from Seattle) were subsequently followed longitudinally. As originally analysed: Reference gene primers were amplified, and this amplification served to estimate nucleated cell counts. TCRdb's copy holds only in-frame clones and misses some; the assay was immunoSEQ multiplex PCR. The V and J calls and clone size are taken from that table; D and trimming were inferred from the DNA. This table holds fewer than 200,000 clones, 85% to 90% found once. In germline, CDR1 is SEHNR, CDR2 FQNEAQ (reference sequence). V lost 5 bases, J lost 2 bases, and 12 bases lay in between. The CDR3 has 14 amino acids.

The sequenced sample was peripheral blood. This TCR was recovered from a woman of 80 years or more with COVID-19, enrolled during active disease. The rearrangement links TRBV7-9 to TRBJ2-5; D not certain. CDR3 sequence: CASSPHGHQETQYF. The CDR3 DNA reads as TGTGCCAGCAGCCCTCATGGGCATCAAGAGACCCAGTACTTC.